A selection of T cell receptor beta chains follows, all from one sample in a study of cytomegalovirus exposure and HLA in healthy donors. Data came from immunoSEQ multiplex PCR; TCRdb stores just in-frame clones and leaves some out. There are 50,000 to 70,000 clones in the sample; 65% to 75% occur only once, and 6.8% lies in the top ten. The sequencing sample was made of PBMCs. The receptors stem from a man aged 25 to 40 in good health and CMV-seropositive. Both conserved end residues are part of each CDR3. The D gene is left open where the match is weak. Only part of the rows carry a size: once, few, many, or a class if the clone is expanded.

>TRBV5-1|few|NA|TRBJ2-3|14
CASSSEQLADTQYF
TGCGCCAGCAGCTCCGAACAGTTGGCAGATACGCAGTATTTT
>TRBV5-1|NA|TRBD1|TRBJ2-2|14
CASSLTGAPGELFF
TGCGCCAGCAGCTTGACAGGGGCCCCCGGGGAGCTGTTTTTT
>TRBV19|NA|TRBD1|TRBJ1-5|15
CASLRGQGYNQPQHF
TGTGCCAGTTTAAGGGGACAGGGGTATAATCAGCCCCAGCATTTT
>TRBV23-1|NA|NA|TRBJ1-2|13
CASSHQGLRGYTF
TGCGCCAGCAGTCACCAGGGCTTAAGGGGCTACACCTTC
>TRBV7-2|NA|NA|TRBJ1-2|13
CASMVGQNYGYTF
TGTGCCAGCATGGTGGGGCAGAACTATGGCTACACCTTC
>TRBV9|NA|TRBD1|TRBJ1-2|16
CASSATGGQGYRGYTF
TGTGCCAGCAGCGCCACAGGGGGACAGGGGTATCGGGGCTACACCTTC
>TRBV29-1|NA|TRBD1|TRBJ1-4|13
CSVPGQGVEKLFF
TGCAGCGTCCCGGGACAGGGCGTTGAAAAACTGTTTTTT
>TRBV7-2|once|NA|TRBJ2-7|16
CASSPSGTRYTYEQYF
TGTGCCAGCAGCCCATCTGGGACACGATACACCTACGAGCAGTACTTC
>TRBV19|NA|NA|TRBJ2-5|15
CASSIGYSGQETQYF
TGTGCCAGTAGTATCGGATACAGCGGGCAAGAGACCCAGTACTTC
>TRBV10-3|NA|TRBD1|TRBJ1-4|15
CAISPGQGFGEKLFF
TGTGCCATCAGTCCGGGACAGGGGTTCGGCGAAAAACTGTTTTTT
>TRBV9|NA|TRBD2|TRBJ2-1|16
CASSPITSGGYNEQFF
TGTGCCAGCAGTCCGATTACTAGCGGGGGGTACAATGAGCAGTTCTTC
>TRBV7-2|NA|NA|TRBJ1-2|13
CASSLQSSSGYTF
TGTGCCAGCAGCTTACAGTCTTCTAGCGGCTACACCTTC
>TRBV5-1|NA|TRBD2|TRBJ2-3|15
CASSFSGGGTDTQYF
TGCGCCAGCAGCTTTAGCGGGGGTGGCACAGATACGCAGTATTTT
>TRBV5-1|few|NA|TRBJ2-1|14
CASSLAEAYNEQFF
TGCGCCAGCAGCTTGGCGGAGGCCTACAATGAGCAGTTCTTC
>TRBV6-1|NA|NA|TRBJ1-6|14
CASIGTILYSPLHF
TGTGCCAGCATTGGGACAATACTATATTCACCCCTCCACTTT
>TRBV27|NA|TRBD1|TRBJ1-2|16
CASSSLRTGASGGYTF
TGTGCCAGCAGTTCGCTCCGGACAGGAGCCTCGGGTGGCTACACCTTC
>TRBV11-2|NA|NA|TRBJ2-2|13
CASSRSNTGELFF
TGTGCCAGCAGCCGGTCGAACACCGGGGAGCTGTTTTTT
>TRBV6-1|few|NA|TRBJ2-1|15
CASSEAGGSYNEQFF
TGTGCCAGCAGTGAAGCGGGGGGCTCCTACAATGAGCAGTTCTTC
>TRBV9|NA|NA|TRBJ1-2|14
CASSPEGSLYGYTF
TGTGCCAGCAGCCCCGAGGGCAGCCTCTATGGCTACACCTTC
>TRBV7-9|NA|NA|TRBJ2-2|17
CASSSGPGHLLEGELFF
TGTGCCAGCAGCTCGGGGCCGGGACACCTACTTGAAGGGGAGCTGTTTTTT
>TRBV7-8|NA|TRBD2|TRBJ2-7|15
CASSLGGGGPYEQYF
TGTGCCAGCAGCTTAGGCGGCGGGGGACCCTACGAGCAGTACTTC
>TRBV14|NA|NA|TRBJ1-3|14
CASSPLGPGNTIYF
TGTGCCAGCAGCCCCCTGGGCCCTGGAAACACCATATATTTT
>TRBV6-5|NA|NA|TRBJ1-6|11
CASSKKSPLHF
TGTGCCAGCTCCAAAAAATCACCCCTCCACTTT
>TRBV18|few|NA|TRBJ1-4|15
CASSLPGLPNEKLFF
TGTGCCAGCTCACTACCGGGACTGCCTAATGAAAAACTGTTTTTT
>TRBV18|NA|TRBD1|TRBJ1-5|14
CASSRTGSNQPQHF
TGTGCCAGCTCCCGGACAGGGTCCAATCAGCCCCAGCATTTT
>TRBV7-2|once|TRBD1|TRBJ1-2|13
CASSRQGTYGYTF
TGTGCCAGCAGTCGACAGGGGACCTATGGCTACACCTTC
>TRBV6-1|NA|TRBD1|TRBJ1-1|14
CASSGGDRRLEAFF
TGTGCCAGCAGTGGGGGGGACAGGCGCCTTGAAGCTTTCTTT
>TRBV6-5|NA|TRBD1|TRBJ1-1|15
CASSSQPDRGSEAFF
TGTGCCAGCAGTTCACAGCCAGACAGGGGAAGTGAAGCTTTCTTT
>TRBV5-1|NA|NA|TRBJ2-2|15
CASSLRERNTGELFF
TGCGCCAGCAGCTTGAGGGAGCGCAACACCGGGGAGCTGTTTTTT
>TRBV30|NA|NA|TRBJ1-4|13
CAWAQRYNEKLFF
TGTGCCTGGGCACAGAGATATAATGAAAAACTGTTTTTT
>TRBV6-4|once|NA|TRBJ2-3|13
CASSEAYTDTQYF
TGTGCCAGCAGTGAGGCTTACACAGATACGCAGTATTTT
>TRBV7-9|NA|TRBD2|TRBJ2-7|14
CASSPRGGGHEQYF
TGTGCCAGCAGCCCCCGCGGGGGGGGCCACGAGCAGTACTTC
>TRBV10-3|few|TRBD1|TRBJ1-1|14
CAIKGQGAGTEAFF
TGTGCCATCAAGGGACAGGGGGCCGGCACTGAAGCTTTCTTT
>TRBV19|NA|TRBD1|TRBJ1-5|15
CASRTGTGANQPQHF
TGTGCCAGTAGAACCGGGACAGGGGCTAATCAGCCCCAGCATTTT
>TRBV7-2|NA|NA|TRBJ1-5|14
CASSLVDELEPQHF
TGTGCCAGCAGCTTAGTTGACGAGCTAGAGCCCCAGCATTTT
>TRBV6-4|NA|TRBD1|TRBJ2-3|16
CASSDSGGIGTDTQYF
TGTGCCAGCAGTGACTCAGGGGGCATCGGTACAGATACGCAGTATTTT
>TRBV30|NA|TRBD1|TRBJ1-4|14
CAWNRGGGEEKLFF
TGTGCCTGGAATAGAGGGGGCGGCGAGGAAAAACTGTTTTTT
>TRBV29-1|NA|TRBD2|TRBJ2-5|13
CSVTSGSGETQYF
TGCAGCGTTACTAGCGGGTCTGGCGAGACCCAGTACTTC
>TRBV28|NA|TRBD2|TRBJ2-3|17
CASSIEAGGRFQDTQYF
TGTGCCAGCAGTATCGAGGCGGGGGGGCGATTTCAAGATACGCAGTATTTT
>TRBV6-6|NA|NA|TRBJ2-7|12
CASSSGSGEQYF
TGTGCCAGCAGTTCTGGGTCGGGCGAGCAGTACTTC
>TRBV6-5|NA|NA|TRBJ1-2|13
CASSEQGDYGYTF
TGTGCCAGCAGTGAACAGGGTGACTATGGCTACACCTTC
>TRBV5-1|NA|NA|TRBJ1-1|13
CASSFNSNTEAFF
TGCGCCAGCAGCTTTAATTCGAACACTGAAGCTTTCTTT
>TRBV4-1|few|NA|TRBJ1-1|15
CASSQDSRGVTEAFF
TGCGCCAGCAGCCAAGATAGCAGGGGTGTCACTGAAGCTTTCTTT
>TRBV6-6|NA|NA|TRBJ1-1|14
CASSYRGGNTEAFF
TGTGCCAGCAGTTACCGGGGGGGGAACACTGAAGCTTTCTTT
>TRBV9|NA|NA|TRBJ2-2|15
CASSAGLLDTGELFF
TGTGCCAGCAGCGCGGGACTTTTGGACACCGGGGAGCTGTTTTTT
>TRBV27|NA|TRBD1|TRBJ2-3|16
CASTPHRGYSTDTQYF
TGTGCCAGCACCCCGCACAGGGGCTATAGCACAGATACGCAGTATTTT